One and the same sample provided the 20 T cell receptor beta chains below, sequenced in a study of radiotherapy plus CTLA-4 blockade in lung cancer listed by TCRdb under 2018. To prepare the library, the immunoSEQ multiplex PCR assay was applied. This immuneACCESS table, as held by TCRdb, lists in-frame sequences with V and J called but not all clones. Of the missing ones, under half trace to an unresolved V gene in checked studies; the others have no known cause. The sample has about 38,000 clones on record, around 85% of them singletons. The ten largest clones take up less than 25% of the sample. The specimen was peripheral blood, collected from a patient treated with radiotherapy plus ipilimumab. The receptors originated from a human donor with non-small cell lung cancer whose response to radiotherapy plus ipilimumab could not be evaluated.

This chain links TRBV7-9 with TRBJ2-7; possibly TRBD2 for D (6 bases). CDR1 is SEHNR and CDR2 is FQNEAQ in the germline V gene (reference sequence). V dropped 5 bases and J dropped 6 bases, with 20 bases sitting between them. The CDR3 runs 15 residues. This CDR3 is CASSPPGGRIGEQYF. The CDR3 DNA reads as TGTGCCAGCAGCCCCCCCGGAGGGCGCATCGGCGAGCAGTACTTC.

This rearrangement joins TRBV5-1 to TRBJ2-7; unclear D gene. Per the germline V gene, CDR1 is SGHRS and CDR2 is YFSETQ. V lost 3 bases and J 6 bases, leaving 13 bases between the germline ends. The length of the CDR3 is 13 residues. CDR3 residues: CASSWRATAEQYF. CDR3 sequence (DNA): TGCGCCAGCAGCTGGCGTGCTACAGCCGAGCAGTACTTC.

The J gene is TRBJ2-4, the V gene TRBV4-3; possibly TRBD1 for D (6 bases). The germline V gene encodes CDR1 LGHNA and CDR2 YSLEER. The CDR3 is 15 residues long. V was shortened by 0 bases and J by 6 bases, with 12 bases between the two germline ends. The DNA of the CDR3 is TGCGCCAGCAGCCAAGATGTGGGCAGGGGAAACATTCAGTACTTC. Translating gives CASSQDVGRGNIQYF.

This clone came up once. The rearrangement uses TRBV19 and TRBJ1-1; TRBD1 agrees at 8 bases. V trimming: 7 bases; J trimming: 3 bases; junction bases outside the gene matches: 7. CDR1 LNHDA and CDR2 SQIVND come from the germline V gene (reference sequence). This CDR3 is 14 amino acids long. The CDR3 coding sequence is TGTGCCAGTACCCCACAGGGGGGGTACACTGAAGCTTTCTTT. Its protein is CASTPQGGYTEAFF.

The genes are TRBV1 and TRBJ2-7; the tabulated D call, TRBD1, remains unverified against the DNA. TRBV1 is a pseudogene. There are 13 residues in the CDR3. The CDR3 reads CTSRDSVPVEQYF. The DNA of the CDR3 is TGCACCAGCCGGGACAGCGTCCCTGTGGAGCAGTACTTC.

This rearrangement joins TRBV5-1 to TRBJ2-7; a possible D gene is TRBD2 (7 bases). Between the trimmed V and J ends, which lost 0 bases and 0 bases, there was a span of 10 bases. The CDR3 totals 15 residues. CDR1 SGHRS and CDR2 YFSETQ come from the germline V gene. Written as DNA, the CDR3 is TGCGCCAGCAGCTTGGACCGGGGGGCCTCCTACGAGCAGTACTTC. Translated, it gives CASSLDRGASYEQYF.

This clone was detected a few times. V is TRBV7-9 and J is TRBJ2-3; 7 bases are shared with TRBD2. From germline, CDR1 is SEHNR and CDR2 FQNEAQ (reference sequence). CDR3 size: 15 residues. V shed 5 bases, J shed 2 bases, and the junction held 7 bases outside the gene matches. The CDR3 bases are TGTGCCAGCAGCCTCAGCGGGACGCTCACAGATACGCAGTATTTT. Translation gives CASSLSGTLTDTQYF.

The rearrangement uses TRBV28 and TRBJ1-2, with TRBD1 matching 12 bases. V shed 2 bases, J shed 1 base, and the junction held 5 bases outside the gene matches. The CDR3 covers 17 residues. The V gene's germline CDR1 is MDHEN and CDR2 SYDVKM. The CDR3 coding sequence is TGTGCCAGCAGTTTAAGGGGACAGGGGGCGGGTAACTATGGCTACACCTTC. Its translation is CASSLRGQGAGNYGYTF.

The rearrangement joins TRBV7-9 to TRBJ1-4; TRBD1 is a possible D gene (5 bases). CDR1 and CDR2 from the germline V gene are SEHNR and FQNEAQ (reference sequence). The CDR3 totals 15 residues. V was shortened by 1 base and J by 1 base, with 7 bases between the two germline ends. CDR3 protein: CASSLGTQTNEKLFF. The CDR3, as DNA: TGTGCCAGCAGCTTAGGGACACAAACTAATGAAAAACTGTTTTTT.

CDR3 DNA sequence: TGTGCCAGCAGCCCGGCGGGGGCAGAGACCCAGTACTTC. Amino acids: CASSPAGAETQYF. The genes are TRBV16 and TRBJ2-5; D is perhaps TRBD2 (7 bases). The CDR3 covers 13 residues. V dropped 4 bases and J dropped 4 bases, with 10 bases sitting between them. CDR1 is KGHSY, CDR2 FQNENV, per germline.

This clone appeared a few times. This chain uses TRBV2 with TRBJ1-2; tentative D call: TRBD1 (6 bases). V lost 6 bases, J lost 8 bases, and 16 bases lay in between. The germline CDR1 and CDR2 sequences are SNHLY and FYNNEI. The CDR3 extends over 13 amino acids. The CDR3 is CASSWGRVRGYTF. The CDR3 DNA sequence: TGTGCCAGCAGCTGGGGGCGGGTTCGGGGCTACACCTTC. Using reference TRBV2 and TRBJ1-2 for the parts outside the CDR3, the full variable domain is EPEVTQTPSHQVTQMGQEVILRCVPISNHLYFYWYRQILGQKVEFLVSFYNNEISEKSEIFDDQFSVERPDGSNFTLKIRSTKLEDSAMYFCASSWGRVRGYTFGSGTRLTVV.

This clone was counted once. The chain couples TRBV6-6 to TRBJ2-7; D ambiguous. The J call is in doubt because the DNA end fits TRBJ2-1 better. Germline values: CDR1 MNHNY, CDR2 SVGAGI (reference sequence). This CDR3 spans 14 amino acids. CDR3 nucleotides: TGTGCCAGCAGTTATCAACCAGCAGGATCTGAGCAGTTCTTC. It specifies CASSYQPAGSEQFF.

This clone was seen just once. The CDR3 is CASSQEMTGGRTEAFF. The CDR3 bases are TGTGCCAGCAGCCAGGAAATGACAGGGGGACGCACTGAAGCTTTCTTT. The chain recombines TRBV4-2 with TRBJ1-1; TRBD1 matches at 9 bases. The V gene end was trimmed by 3 bases and the J gene end by 4 bases; junction bases not matched to a gene: 9. The CDR3 loop spans 16 amino acids. From germline, CDR1 is LGHNA and CDR2 YNFKEQ.

This sequence joins TRBV5-5 and TRBJ1-1, with D perhaps matching TRBD1 (5 bases). This CDR3 contains 16 residues. The germline gives CDR1 SGHKS, CDR2 YYEKEE (reference sequence). V lost 0 bases and J lost 0, with 12 bases in between. For the CDR3, the DNA is TGTGCCAGCAGCTTGGGGGGCGGCTACATGAACACTGAAGCTTTCTTT. As protein: CASSLGGGYMNTEAFF.

The chain recombines TRBV10-3 with TRBJ2-2; 9 bases are a match to TRBD2. J gave up 5 bases and V 0 bases, and 7 bases lay outside the gene matches. The V gene's germline CDR1 is ENHRY and CDR2 SYGVKD. The CDR3 is made up of 17 amino acids. The CDR3 is CAISESTLLAGTGELFF. CDR3 DNA sequence: TGTGCCATCAGTGAGTCGACTCTGCTAGCGGGGACCGGGGAGCTGTTTTTT.

The chain couples TRBV18 to TRBJ2-3, with D hard to call. The CDR3 runs to 12 residues. The germline gives CDR1 KGHSH, CDR2 LQKENI. V lost 8 bases and J 3 bases, leaving 9 bases between the germline ends. In DNA, the CDR3 is TGTGCCAGCGAGGATGGGACAGATACGCAGTATTTT. This codes for CASEDGTDTQYF.

The V gene is TRBV2, the J gene TRBJ2-7; 10 nucleotides match TRBD1. The CDR3 extends over 15 amino acids. In germline, CDR1 is SNHLY, CDR2 FYNNEI. The V segment lost 6 bases and the J segment 6 bases; nucleotides outside the gene matches: 11. CDR3: CASRSPGQGTSEQYF. The CDR3 DNA reads as TGTGCCAGCAGGTCCCCGGGACAGGGGACTTCCGAGCAGTACTTC.

The J gene is TRBJ2-7, the V gene TRBV6-5, with D perhaps matching TRBD1 (5 bases). The germline V gene encodes CDR1 MNHEY and CDR2 SVGAGI. V was shortened by 6 bases and J by 2 bases, with 11 bases between the two germline ends. The CDR3 covers 13 residues. The CDR3 is CASSRQQAYEQYF. The CDR3 DNA reads TGTGCCAGCAGCCGACAACAGGCCTACGAGCAGTACTTC.

The chain joins TRBV6-1 to TRBJ2-5; the D is unclear. The germline V and J ends were trimmed by 2 bases and 5 bases, with 12 bases remaining between them. The CDR3 runs 14 residues. The germline V gene has CDR1 MNHNS and CDR2 SASEGT. In DNA form, the CDR3 reads TGTGCCAGCAGTGAATTTGGCTCGCGGGAGACCCAGTACTTC. The encoded protein is CASSEFGSRETQYF.

The rearrangement joins TRBV7-3 to TRBJ2-7, with D possibly matching TRBD1 (6 bases). CDR1 is SGHTA, CDR2 FQGTGA, per germline. Trimming removed 2 bases at V and 6 bases at J, with 11 bases between. This CDR3 spans 13 amino acids. The chain's CDR3 is CASSLLDSGEQYF. The CDR3 nucleotides read TGTGCCAGCAGCTTATTGGACAGTGGCGAGCAGTACTTC.